One and the same sample provided the 20 T cell receptor beta chains below, sequenced in a study of cytomegalovirus exposure and HLA in healthy donors. Sequencing was performed with immunoSEQ multiplex PCR; in TCRdb, only in-frame clones are kept and a portion is missing. The sample holds around 300,000 clones, 88% seen once. The material sequenced was PBMCs. The receptors derive from a man aged 25 to 40 in good health and CMV-seronegative.

The chain links TRBV11-3 to TRBJ2-1; 7 bases match TRBD2. The CDR3 totals 14 residues. With 3 bases clipped from V and 1 base from J, the junction kept 0 bases outside the gene matches. Germline-derived CDR1 and CDR2 are SGHNT and YENEEA. CDR3 in DNA: TGTGCCAGCAGCTTTAGCGGGTCCTACAATGAGCAGTTCTTC. This encodes CASSFSGSYNEQFF.

This rearrangement joins TRBV9 to TRBJ1-5, with 8 bases matching TRBD1. V shed 3 bases and J 0 bases; nucleotides not matched to a gene: 8. Looked up from germline, CDR1 is SGDLS and CDR2 is YYNGEE. CDR3 length equals 17 residues. CDR3 sequence (DNA): TGTGCCAGCAGCGCATCGGGACAGGCCTATAGCAATCAGCCCCAGCATTTT. It encodes CASSASGQAYSNQPQHF.

The genes are TRBV9 and TRBJ2-5, with D tentatively TRBD1 (6 bases). The CDR3 runs 16 residues. CDR1 is SGDLS and CDR2 is YYNGEE in the germline V gene. Trimming took 0 bases from V and 3 from J, leaving 15 bases between them. Here the CDR3 DNA reads TGTGCCAGCAGCGTAGGTCCCCCAGGGGAAAAAGAGACCCAGTACTTC. Encoded protein: CASSVGPPGEKETQYF.

The genes are TRBV11-2 and TRBJ1-2; D perhaps matches TRBD1 (6 bases). The germline CDR1 and CDR2 sequences are SGHAT and FQNNGV. This CDR3 is built from 15 residues. V lost 0 bases and J 5 bases, leaving 13 bases between the germline ends. This CDR3 is CASSLDRGQIYGYTF. CDR3 DNA: TGTGCCAGCAGCTTAGACCGCGGACAGATTTATGGCTACACCTTC.

V is TRBV29-1 and J is TRBJ2-7; TRBD1 matches at 8 bases. The CDR3 totals 14 residues. V shed 7 bases, J shed 2 bases, and the junction held 10 bases outside the gene matches. Per the germline V gene, CDR1 is SQVTM and CDR2 is ANQGSEA. The CDR3 loop is CSAAGTGKPYEQYF. The CDR3 bases are TGCAGCGCCGCCGGGACAGGCAAACCCTACGAGCAGTACTTC.

V gene TRBV4-1 combines with J gene TRBJ1-2, with D possibly TRBD1 on 6 matching bases. The germline V and J ends were trimmed by 1 base and 7 bases, with 19 bases remaining between them. Germline assignment: CDR1 MGHRA and CDR2 YSYEKL. This CDR3 has 16 amino acids. Here the CDR3 DNA reads TGCGCCAGCAGCCAAGCTCTCGCTGGGGGGGCGGGTGGCTACACCTTC. Its translation: CASSQALAGGAGGYTF.

The chain is built from TRBV19 and TRBJ2-1; 11 bases are shared with TRBD2. J lost 7 bases, V lost 0 bases, and 8 bases had no gene match. The CDR3 consists of 17 residues. Germline CDR1 and CDR2: LNHDA and SQIVND (reference sequence). The CDR3 coding sequence is TGTGCCAGTAGTATAGAAGGGGTAGCGGGGGGGTGGAATGAGCAGTTCTTC. This codes for CASSIEGVAGGWNEQFF.

This clone was recorded only once. The genes are TRBV10-2 and TRBJ2-5; 8 nucleotides line up with TRBD2. V dropped 0 bases and J dropped 3; count of bases not matched to a gene: 6. Germline V gene sequence: CDR1 WSHSY, CDR2 SAAADI. CDR3 length: 16 amino acids. CDR3 DNA: TGCGCCAGCAGTGAGTCGTGGCGGGGGGCCGAAGAGACCCAGTACTTC. Residues: CASSESWRGAEETQYF.

The chain recombines TRBV12-5 with TRBJ2-1; tentative D call: TRBD2 (5 bases). Between the trimmed V and J ends, which lost 1 base and 0 bases, there was a span of 7 bases. The germline V gene has CDR1 LGHNT and CDR2 FRNRAP. This CDR3 comprises 15 residues. CDR3 nucleotides: TGTGCTAGTGGTTTGGGGACTCTCTCCTACAATGAGCAGTTCTTC. The encoded protein is CASGLGTLSYNEQFF.

V and J are TRBV7-2 and TRBJ1-5; D unclear. Germline CDR1 is SGHTA and CDR2 is FQGNSA. V was trimmed by 4 bases and J by 5 bases, leaving 6 bases between them. The CDR3 is made up of 12 amino acids. CDR3 sequence: CASSSSHQPQHF. CDR3 DNA sequence: TGTGCCAGCAGCTCGTCCCATCAGCCCCAGCATTTT. The full variable domain, completed using reference TRBV7-2 and TRBJ1-5, is GAGVSQSPSNKVTEKGKDVELRCDPISGHTALYWYRQSLGQGLEFLIYFQGNSAPDKSGLPSDRFSAERTGGSVSTLTIQRTQQEDSAVYLCASSSSHQPQHFGDGTRLSIL.

V usage is TRBV12-5 and J usage is TRBJ1-1; D is unresolved. Looked up from germline, CDR1 is LGHNT and CDR2 is FRNRAP. The CDR3 runs 13 residues. Between the trimmed V and J ends, which lost 7 bases and 5 bases, there was a span of 14 bases. CDR3 sequence: CASALEGGTEAFF. CDR3 nucleotides: TGTGCTAGTGCTCTGGAGGGTGGGACTGAAGCTTTCTTT.

The chain joins TRBV19 to TRBJ2-2; D is uncertain. Looked up from germline, CDR1 is LNHDA and CDR2 is SQIVND (reference sequence). This CDR3 has 13 residues. Trimming pared 5 bases from V and 3 bases from J, leaving 7 bases between. For the CDR3, the DNA is TGTGCCAGTAGTGCAGAATACACCGGGGAGCTGTTTTTT. It is translated as CASSAEYTGELFF. Supplemented by reference TRBV19 and TRBJ2-2, the full variable domain reads DGGITQSPKYLFRKEGQNVTLSCEQNLNHDAMYWYRQDPGQGLRLIYYSQIVNDFQKGDIAEGYSVSREKKESFPLTVTSAQKNPTAFYLCASSAEYTGELFFGEGSRLTVL.

The V gene is TRBV29-1, the J gene TRBJ1-4; 7 bases are shared with TRBD1. The J segment lost 13 bases and the V segment lost 2 bases, leaving 4 bases of the junction unmatched. The CDR3 has 11 residues. The germline V gene encodes CDR1 SQVTM and CDR2 ANQGSEA. The CDR3 coding sequence is TGCAGCGTTGAAAGGGGGCAGAGACTGTTTTTT. Residues: CSVERGQRLFF.

The rearrangement uses TRBV6-5 and TRBJ1-4; 7 nucleotides agree with TRBD1. CDR3 length: 16 amino acids. The V and J ends lost 4 bases and 3 bases, in that order; junction bases with no gene match: 8. The germline V gene encodes CDR1 MNHEY and CDR2 SVGAGI. The CDR3 spells CASSSSIGQANEKLFF. The CDR3 region has the DNA TGTGCCAGCAGTTCTTCTATCGGACAGGCTAATGAAAAACTGTTTTTT.

The chain links TRBV19 to TRBJ1-5; D possibly corresponds to TRBD1 (5 bases). The CDR3 runs to 13 residues. V was cut by 7 bases and J by 6 bases, with 13 bases left in between. CDR1 and CDR2 from the germline V gene are LNHDA and SQIVND (reference sequence). For the CDR3, the DNA is TGTGCCAGTACCAGGGATAATAGTCAGCCCCAGCATTTT. Translated, it gives CASTRDNSQPQHF.

The V call is TRBV27, the J call TRBJ2-7; 7 bases line up with TRBD2. CDR3 length: 13 amino acids. Germline CDR1 is MNHEY and CDR2 is SMNVEV (reference sequence). V trimming: 3 bases; J trimming: 6 bases; junction bases outside the gene matches: 5. The CDR3 sequence: CASSLEGRGEQYF. The CDR3 region has the DNA TGTGCCAGCAGTTTGGAGGGGAGGGGCGAGCAGTACTTC.

The chain recombines TRBV7-6 with TRBJ1-1; 9 bases map to TRBD1. The J segment lost 9 bases and the V segment lost 5 bases, leaving 7 bases of the junction unmatched. Germline CDR1 SGHVS, CDR2 FNYEAQ. The CDR3 totals 13 residues. CDR3 sequence reads: CASSGTGQGKAFF. CDR3 coding DNA: TGTGCCAGCAGCGGCACTGGACAGGGGAAAGCTTTCTTT.

The chain uses TRBV6-4 and TRBJ1-2; 11 bases align to TRBD1. Losses at the gene ends were 6 bases for V and 8 bases for J; bases not matched to a gene: 8. The CDR3 extends over 14 amino acids. Germline V gives CDR1 MRHNA, CDR2 SNTAGT. The chain's CDR3 is CASRRGTGGGGYTF. As DNA, the CDR3 is TGTGCCAGCAGACGCGGGACAGGGGGAGGAGGCTACACCTTC.

This chain connects TRBV5-1 to TRBJ2-7; TRBD1 aligns across 8 bases. The trim removed 0 bases at V and 0 bases at J, leaving 2 bases unmatched. The CDR3 is 15 amino acids. From germline, CDR1 is SGHRS and CDR2 YFSETQ. CDR3 protein: CASSLGDRRSYEQYF. In DNA, the CDR3 is TGCGCCAGCAGCTTGGGGGACAGGCGCTCCTACGAGCAGTACTTC.

The V call is TRBV11-2, the J call TRBJ2-1; TRBD1 agrees at 7 bases. V was clipped by 0 bases and J by 7 bases; unmatched bases: 12. Per germline, CDR1 SGHAT and CDR2 FQNNGV. This CDR3 is 17 amino acids long. This CDR3 reads CASSLDRDSSGLNEQFF. The DNA of the CDR3 is TGTGCCAGCAGCTTAGATCGGGACAGCTCGGGATTAAATGAGCAGTTCTTC.